This TCR beta chain comes out of a study of blood T cell repertoires in COVID-19. Study summary: COVID-19 samples collected from the United States, Italy and Spain covered acute and convalescent phases. T cells, B-cell-depleted T cells, or PBMCs provided the cDNA or gDNA that served as material.

CDR1 is SGHTA, CDR2 FQGTGA, per germline. This CDR3 has 12 amino acids. With 4 bases removed from V and 10 bases from J, the gap between germline ends came to 11 bases. Generated by immunoSEQ multiplex PCR, the TCRdb table keeps only in-frame clones and is missing some. The sample comprises about 190,000 clones, approximately 84% of which are singletons, and approximately 3% rests with the top ten. Individuals aged roughly 18 to 95 years were recruited from around 22 US areas. Participants were placed into cohorts based on the clinical history they reported. This clone was recorded once. The V and J genes are TRBV7-3 and TRBJ2-1; D call uncertain. This TCR was sampled from a woman in her 30s who had recovered from COVID-19. Material: PBMCs or T cells enriched from blood (not recorded which). The CDR3 bases are TGTGCCAGCAGCTCGTCAATCGGGGAGCAGTTCTTC. Protein: CASSSSIGEQFF.